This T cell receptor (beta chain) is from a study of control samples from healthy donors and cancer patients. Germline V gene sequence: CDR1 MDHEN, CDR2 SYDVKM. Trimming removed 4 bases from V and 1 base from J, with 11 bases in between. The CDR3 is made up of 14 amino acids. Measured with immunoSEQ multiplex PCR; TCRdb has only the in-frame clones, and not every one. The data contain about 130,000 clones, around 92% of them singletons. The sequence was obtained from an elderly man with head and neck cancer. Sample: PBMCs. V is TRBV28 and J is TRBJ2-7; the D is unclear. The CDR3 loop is CASSYPGQSYEQYF. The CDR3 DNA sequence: TGTGCCAGCAGTTACCCCGGGCAATCCTACGAGCAGTACTTC.